Listed below are T cell receptor beta chains from one sample, sequenced in a study of T cells in Graves' hyperthyroidism and ophthalmopathy. TCRdb independently ran MiXCR on the multiplex PCR reads; one entry per CDR3 protein. Among 450,000 to 700,000 distinct CDR3 sequences listed, roughly 50% were seen once. Sequencing used peripheral blood or thyroid tissue (not recorded which). The receptor set was obtained from an adult woman with Graves' disease, either hyperthyroidism or ophthalmopathy (not recorded which). CDR3s include the opening cysteine and the closing phenylalanine or tryptophan. The order of the fields is CDR3 protein, J gene, V gene, D gene. D genes are given only for firm matches.

cdr3_aa: CASSPGTGVMYPQHF
j_call: TRBJ1-5
v_call: TRBV19
d_call: TRBD1

cdr3_aa: CSARGQPNYGYTF
j_call: TRBJ1-2
v_call: TRBV20-1
d_call: TRBD1

cdr3_aa: CATSRDMDQPQHF
j_call: TRBJ1-5
v_call: TRBV15
d_call: NA

cdr3_aa: CASRARRSLETEAFF
j_call: TRBJ1-1
v_call: TRBV19
d_call: NA

cdr3_aa: CASNPGSGAGYTF
j_call: TRBJ1-2
v_call: TRBV19
d_call: NA

cdr3_aa: CASSRTEDYGYTF
j_call: TRBJ1-2
v_call: TRBV4-1
d_call: NA

cdr3_aa: CASSSGGLAGRTQYF
j_call: TRBJ2-5
v_call: TRBV5-1
d_call: TRBD2

cdr3_aa: CSVLDGVGVVSTEAFF
j_call: TRBJ1-1
v_call: TRBV20-1
d_call: NA

cdr3_aa: CASSFRRGRGKGLNTGELFF
j_call: TRBJ2-2
v_call: TRBV12-3/TRBV12-4
d_call: NA

cdr3_aa: CASMGRTNQPQHF
j_call: TRBJ1-5
v_call: TRBV10-3
d_call: NA

cdr3_aa: CASSELLRGRRETQYF
j_call: TRBJ2-5
v_call: TRBV6-1
d_call: NA

cdr3_aa: CAISNPGANTEAFF
j_call: TRBJ1-1
v_call: TRBV10-3
d_call: NA

cdr3_aa: CASRWGTANTGELFF
j_call: TRBJ2-2
v_call: TRBV7-9
d_call: TRBD1

cdr3_aa: CASSRWGSYEQYF
j_call: TRBJ2-7
v_call: TRBV11-3
d_call: NA

cdr3_aa: CASSLDWGQPQHF
j_call: TRBJ1-5
v_call: TRBV5-1
d_call: NA

cdr3_aa: CASSRQPTNYGYTF
j_call: TRBJ1-2
v_call: TRBV7-3
d_call: NA

cdr3_aa: CSARFPGSGETQYF
j_call: TRBJ2-5
v_call: TRBV20-1
d_call: NA

cdr3_aa: CASSRFWASNSPLHF
j_call: TRBJ1-6
v_call: TRBV5-6
d_call: NA

cdr3_aa: CSARRQGGQPQHF
j_call: TRBJ1-5
v_call: TRBV20-1
d_call: NA

cdr3_aa: CASSQHPFGARRDQPQHF
j_call: TRBJ1-5
v_call: TRBV4-1
d_call: NA

cdr3_aa: CASSLDRGSQETQYF
j_call: TRBJ2-5
v_call: TRBV6-2/TRBV6-3
d_call: TRBD1

cdr3_aa: CSARGVSTEAFF
j_call: TRBJ1-1
v_call: TRBV20-1
d_call: NA

cdr3_aa: CAISDDSSYNSPLHF
j_call: TRBJ1-6
v_call: TRBV10-3
d_call: NA

cdr3_aa: CASSLESLAGEQYF
j_call: TRBJ2-7
v_call: TRBV13
d_call: TRBD2

cdr3_aa: CASSVAMSGTEAFF
j_call: TRBJ1-1
v_call: TRBV9
d_call: NA

cdr3_aa: CAINWTATGGKGNTIYF
j_call: TRBJ1-3
v_call: TRBV10-3
d_call: NA

cdr3_aa: CASSRDSLSYEQYF
j_call: TRBJ2-7
v_call: TRBV10-1
d_call: NA

cdr3_aa: CASSISGAGSTEAFF
j_call: TRBJ1-1
v_call: TRBV6-6
d_call: NA

cdr3_aa: CAIREVLGNEKLFF
j_call: TRBJ1-4
v_call: TRBV10-3
d_call: NA

cdr3_aa: CASSQDRQGKGNQPQHF
j_call: TRBJ1-5
v_call: TRBV4-1
d_call: TRBD1

cdr3_aa: CSVELYTGTPGEQYF
j_call: TRBJ2-7
v_call: TRBV29-1
d_call: NA

cdr3_aa: CATSRLGQGIYEQYF
j_call: TRBJ2-7
v_call: TRBV15
d_call: NA

cdr3_aa: CASTTGGIYGYTF
j_call: TRBJ1-2
v_call: TRBV28
d_call: TRBD1

cdr3_aa: CASSFTGIREQYF
j_call: TRBJ2-7
v_call: TRBV5-1
d_call: NA

cdr3_aa: CSGEAGYAEKLFF
j_call: TRBJ1-4
v_call: TRBV20-1
d_call: NA

cdr3_aa: CASTRDRSIYF
j_call: TRBJ1-3
v_call: TRBV2
d_call: NA

cdr3_aa: CASSLLGVAQPQHF
j_call: TRBJ1-5
v_call: TRBV7-3
d_call: NA

cdr3_aa: CASSLAGEQPQHF
j_call: TRBJ1-5
v_call: TRBV5-8
d_call: NA

cdr3_aa: CASSLDSYNEQFF
j_call: TRBJ2-1
v_call: TRBV5-1
d_call: NA

cdr3_aa: CAISYRDTNQPQHF
j_call: TRBJ1-5
v_call: TRBV10-3
d_call: NA

cdr3_aa: CASRRPGTGANVLTF
j_call: TRBJ2-6
v_call: TRBV6-1
d_call: NA

cdr3_aa: CASSYGGEQYF
j_call: TRBJ2-7
v_call: TRBV6-5
d_call: NA

cdr3_aa: CASSLDSNSGNTIYF
j_call: TRBJ1-3
v_call: TRBV5-1
d_call: NA

cdr3_aa: CASSELNRRNTIYF
j_call: TRBJ1-3
v_call: TRBV25-1
d_call: NA

cdr3_aa: CASSEALGTGYGYTF
j_call: TRBJ1-2
v_call: TRBV6-1
d_call: NA

cdr3_aa: CSVQGLTGTGELFF
j_call: TRBJ2-2
v_call: TRBV29-1
d_call: NA

cdr3_aa: CSARDPETFSSYTF
j_call: TRBJ1-2
v_call: TRBV20-1
d_call: NA

cdr3_aa: CASSSSAGASYEQYF
j_call: TRBJ2-7
v_call: TRBV6-5
d_call: TRBD2

cdr3_aa: CASSPRGVLPSQPQHF
j_call: TRBJ1-5
v_call: TRBV6-1
d_call: NA

cdr3_aa: CSVEDETDRDPSGRSYEQYF
j_call: TRBJ2-7
v_call: TRBV29-1
d_call: NA

cdr3_aa: CASSPSGGLSNQPQHF
j_call: TRBJ1-5
v_call: TRBV19
d_call: NA

cdr3_aa: CSLESGARNTIYF
j_call: TRBJ1-3
v_call: TRBV29-1
d_call: NA

cdr3_aa: CASEASTEAFF
j_call: TRBJ1-1
v_call: TRBV6-1
d_call: NA

cdr3_aa: CASSPGVNTGELFF
j_call: TRBJ2-2
v_call: TRBV5-5
d_call: NA

cdr3_aa: CSLGEGTGETEAFF
j_call: TRBJ1-1
v_call: TRBV29-1
d_call: NA

cdr3_aa: CASSVVGQGASGELFF
j_call: TRBJ2-2
v_call: TRBV9
d_call: TRBD1

cdr3_aa: CSVVGQGSGYTF
j_call: TRBJ1-2
v_call: TRBV29-1
d_call: NA

cdr3_aa: CASSSLVNNEQFF
j_call: TRBJ2-1
v_call: TRBV7-3
d_call: NA